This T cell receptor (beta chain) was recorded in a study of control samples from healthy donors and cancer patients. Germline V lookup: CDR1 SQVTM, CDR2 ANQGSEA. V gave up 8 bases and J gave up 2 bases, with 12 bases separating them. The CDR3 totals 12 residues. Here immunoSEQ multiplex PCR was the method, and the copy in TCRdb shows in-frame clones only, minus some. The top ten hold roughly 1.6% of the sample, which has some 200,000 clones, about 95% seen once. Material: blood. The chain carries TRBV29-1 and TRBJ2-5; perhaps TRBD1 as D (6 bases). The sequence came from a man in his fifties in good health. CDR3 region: CSWGHLQETQYF. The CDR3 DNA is TGCAGCTGGGGACACCTACAAGAGACCCAGTACTTC.